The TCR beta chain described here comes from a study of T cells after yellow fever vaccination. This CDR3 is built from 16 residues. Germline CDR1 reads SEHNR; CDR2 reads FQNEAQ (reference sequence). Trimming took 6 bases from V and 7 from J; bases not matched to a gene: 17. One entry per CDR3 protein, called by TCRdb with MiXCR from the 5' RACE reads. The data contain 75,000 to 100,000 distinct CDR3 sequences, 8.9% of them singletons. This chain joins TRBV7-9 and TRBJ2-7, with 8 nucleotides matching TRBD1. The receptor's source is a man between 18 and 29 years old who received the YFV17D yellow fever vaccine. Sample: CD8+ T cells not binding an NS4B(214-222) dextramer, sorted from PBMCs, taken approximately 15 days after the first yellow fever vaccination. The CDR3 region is CASRDGGPQGAPEQYF. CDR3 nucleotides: TGTGCCAGCAGAGATGGGGGTCCGCAGGGGGCGCCTGAGCAGTACTTC.